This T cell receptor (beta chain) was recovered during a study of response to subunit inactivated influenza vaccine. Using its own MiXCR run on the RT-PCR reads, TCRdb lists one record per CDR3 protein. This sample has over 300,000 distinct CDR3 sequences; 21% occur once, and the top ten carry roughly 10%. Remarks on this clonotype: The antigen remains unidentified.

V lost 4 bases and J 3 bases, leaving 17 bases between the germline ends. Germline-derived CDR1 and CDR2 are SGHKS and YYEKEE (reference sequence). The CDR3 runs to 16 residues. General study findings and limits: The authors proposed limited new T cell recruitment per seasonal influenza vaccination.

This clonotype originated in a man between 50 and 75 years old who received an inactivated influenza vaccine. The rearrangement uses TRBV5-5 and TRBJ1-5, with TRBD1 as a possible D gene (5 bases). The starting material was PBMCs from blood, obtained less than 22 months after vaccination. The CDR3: CASSRSGDPPNQPQHF. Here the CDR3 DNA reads TGTGCCAGCAGCCGGTCCGGGGACCCACCCAATCAGCCCCAGCATTTT.